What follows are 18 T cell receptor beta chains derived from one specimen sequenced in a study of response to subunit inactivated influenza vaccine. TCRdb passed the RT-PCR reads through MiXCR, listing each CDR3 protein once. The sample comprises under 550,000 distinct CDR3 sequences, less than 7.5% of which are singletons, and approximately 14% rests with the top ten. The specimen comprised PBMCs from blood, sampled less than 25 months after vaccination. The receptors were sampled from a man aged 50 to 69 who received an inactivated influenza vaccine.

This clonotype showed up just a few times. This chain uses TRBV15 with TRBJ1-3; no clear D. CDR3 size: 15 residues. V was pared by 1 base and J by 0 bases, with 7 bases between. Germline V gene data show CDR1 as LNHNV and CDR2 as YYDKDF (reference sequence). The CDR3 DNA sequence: TGTGCCACCAGCAGAGCCGAGGCCTCTGGAAACACCATATATTTT. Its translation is CATSRAEASGNTIYF.

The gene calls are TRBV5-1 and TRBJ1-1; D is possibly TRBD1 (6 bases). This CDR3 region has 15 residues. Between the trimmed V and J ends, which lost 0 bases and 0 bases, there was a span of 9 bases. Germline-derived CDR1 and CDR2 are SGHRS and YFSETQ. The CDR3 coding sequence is TGCGCCAGCAGCTTGGACAGGGCAGTGAACACTGAAGCTTTCTTT. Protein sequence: CASSLDRAVNTEAFF.

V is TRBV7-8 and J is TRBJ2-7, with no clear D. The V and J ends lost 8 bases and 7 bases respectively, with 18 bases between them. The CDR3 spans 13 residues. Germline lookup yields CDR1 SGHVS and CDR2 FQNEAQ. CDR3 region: CASALGSYGEQYF. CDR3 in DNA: TGTGCCAGCGCGTTGGGCTCTTATGGGGAGCAGTACTTC.

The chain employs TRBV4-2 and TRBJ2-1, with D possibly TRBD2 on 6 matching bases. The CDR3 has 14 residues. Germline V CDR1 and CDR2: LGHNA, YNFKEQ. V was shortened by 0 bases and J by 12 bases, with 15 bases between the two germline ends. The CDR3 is CASSQDLYMEGQFF. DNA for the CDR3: TGTGCCAGCAGCCAAGATCTATACATGGAGGGGCAGTTCTTC.

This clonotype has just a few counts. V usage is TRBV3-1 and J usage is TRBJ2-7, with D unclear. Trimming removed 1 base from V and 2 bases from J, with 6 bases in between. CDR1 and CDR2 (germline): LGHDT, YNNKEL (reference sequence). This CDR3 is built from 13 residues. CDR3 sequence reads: CASSQVGPYEQYF. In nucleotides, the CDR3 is TGTGCCAGCAGCCAAGTTGGCCCCTACGAGCAGTACTTC.

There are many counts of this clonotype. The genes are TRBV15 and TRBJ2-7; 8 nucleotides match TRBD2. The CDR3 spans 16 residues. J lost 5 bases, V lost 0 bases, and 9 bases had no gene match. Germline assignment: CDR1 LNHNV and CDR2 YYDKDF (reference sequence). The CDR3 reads CATSRDPSGGVNEQYF. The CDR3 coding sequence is TGTGCCACCAGCAGAGATCCGAGCGGGGGTGTGAACGAGCAGTACTTC.

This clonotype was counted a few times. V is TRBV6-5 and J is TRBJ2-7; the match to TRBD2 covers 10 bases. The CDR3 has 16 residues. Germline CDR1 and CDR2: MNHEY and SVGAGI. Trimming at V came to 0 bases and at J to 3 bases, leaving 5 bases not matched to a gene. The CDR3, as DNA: TGTGCCAGCAGTTACTCACCACTAGCGGGGTACTACGAGCAGTACTTC. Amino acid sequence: CASSYSPLAGYYEQYF.

CDR3 DNA: TGTGCCAGCAGCGCCGGACAGGTTGGGCGCGAGCAGTACTTC. Protein product: CASSAGQVGREQYF. The rearrangement uses TRBV9 and TRBJ2-7; 7 nucleotides line up with TRBD1. After removal of 3 bases from V and 6 bases from J, the junction contained 9 bases not matched to a gene. Per germline, CDR1 SGDLS and CDR2 YYNGEE. The CDR3 has 14 residues.

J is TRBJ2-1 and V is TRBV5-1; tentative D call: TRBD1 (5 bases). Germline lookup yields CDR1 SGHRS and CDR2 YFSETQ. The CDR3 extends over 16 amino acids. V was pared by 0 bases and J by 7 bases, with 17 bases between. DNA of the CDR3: TGCGCCAGCAGCTTGGGCTCGGCAGGGAAATCGAATGAGCAGTTCTTC. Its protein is CASSLGSAGKSNEQFF.

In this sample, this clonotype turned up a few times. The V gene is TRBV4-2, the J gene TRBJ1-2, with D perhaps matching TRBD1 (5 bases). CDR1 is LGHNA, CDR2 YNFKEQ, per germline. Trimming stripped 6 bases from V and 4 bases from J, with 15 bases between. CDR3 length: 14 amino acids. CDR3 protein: CASSPQGSSYGYTF. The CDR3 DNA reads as TGTGCCAGCAGTCCTCAGGGATCGAGCTATGGCTACACCTTC.

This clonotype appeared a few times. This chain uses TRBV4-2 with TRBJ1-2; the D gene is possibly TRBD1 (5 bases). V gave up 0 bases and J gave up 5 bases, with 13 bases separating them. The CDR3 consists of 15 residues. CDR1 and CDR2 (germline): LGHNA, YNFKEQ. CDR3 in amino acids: CASSQDLTGGYGYTF. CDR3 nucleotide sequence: TGTGCCAGCAGCCAAGATCTTACAGGCGGGTATGGCTACACCTTC.

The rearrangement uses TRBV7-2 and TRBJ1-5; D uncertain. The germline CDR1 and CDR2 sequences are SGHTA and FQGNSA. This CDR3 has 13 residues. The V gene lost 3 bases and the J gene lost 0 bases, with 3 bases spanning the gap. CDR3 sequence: CASSFTSNQPQHF. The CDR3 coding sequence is TGTGCCAGCAGCTTCACTAGCAATCAGCCCCAGCATTTT. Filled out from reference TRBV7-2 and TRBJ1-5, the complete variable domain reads GAGVSQSPSNKVTEKGKDVELRCDPISGHTALYWYRQSLGQGLEFLIYFQGNSAPDKSGLPSDRFSAERTGGSVSTLTIQRTQQEDSAVYLCASSFTSNQPQHFGDGTRLSIL.

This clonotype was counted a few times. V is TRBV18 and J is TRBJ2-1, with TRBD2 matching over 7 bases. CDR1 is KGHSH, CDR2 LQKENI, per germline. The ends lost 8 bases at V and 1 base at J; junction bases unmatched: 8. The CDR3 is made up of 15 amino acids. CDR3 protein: CASRGEGPSYNEQFF. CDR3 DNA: TGTGCCAGCCGCGGGGAGGGCCCATCCTACAATGAGCAGTTCTTC.

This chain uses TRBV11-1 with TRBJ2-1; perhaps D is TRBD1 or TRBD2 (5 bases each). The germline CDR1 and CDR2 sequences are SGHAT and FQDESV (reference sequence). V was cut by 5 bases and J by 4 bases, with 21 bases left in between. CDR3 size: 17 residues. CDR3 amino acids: CASSLVEAGAGYNEQFF. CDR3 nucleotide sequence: TGTGCCAGCAGCCTCGTGGAGGCCGGGGCCGGATACAATGAGCAGTTCTTC.

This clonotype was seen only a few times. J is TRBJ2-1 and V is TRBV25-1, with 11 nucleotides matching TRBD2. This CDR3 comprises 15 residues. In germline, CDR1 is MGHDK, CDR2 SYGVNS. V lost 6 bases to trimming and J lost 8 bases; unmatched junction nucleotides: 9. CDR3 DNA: TGTGCCAGCAGCAATGTAGCGGGAGGGCCCCATGAGCAGTTCTTC. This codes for CASSNVAGGPHEQFF.

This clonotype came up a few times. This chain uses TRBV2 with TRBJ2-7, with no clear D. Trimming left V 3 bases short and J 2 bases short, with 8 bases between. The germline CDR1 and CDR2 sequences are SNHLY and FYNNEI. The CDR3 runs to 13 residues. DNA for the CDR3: TGTGCCAGCAGTGACCCCAGAGCCTACGAGCAGTACTTC. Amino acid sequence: CASSDPRAYEQYF.

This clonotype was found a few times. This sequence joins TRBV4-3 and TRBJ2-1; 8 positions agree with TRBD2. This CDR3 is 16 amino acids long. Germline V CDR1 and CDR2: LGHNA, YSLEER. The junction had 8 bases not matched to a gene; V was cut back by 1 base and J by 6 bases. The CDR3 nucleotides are TGCGCCAGCAGCCAAGTCCCCAGCGGGGGAACCAATGAGCAGTTCTTC. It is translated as CASSQVPSGGTNEQFF.

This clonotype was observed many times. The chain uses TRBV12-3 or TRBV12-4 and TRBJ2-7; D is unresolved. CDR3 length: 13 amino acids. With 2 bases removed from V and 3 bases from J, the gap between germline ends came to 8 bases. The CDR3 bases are TGTGCCAGCAGTTTAAGGGAAAACTACGAGCAGTACTTC. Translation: CASSLRENYEQYF.